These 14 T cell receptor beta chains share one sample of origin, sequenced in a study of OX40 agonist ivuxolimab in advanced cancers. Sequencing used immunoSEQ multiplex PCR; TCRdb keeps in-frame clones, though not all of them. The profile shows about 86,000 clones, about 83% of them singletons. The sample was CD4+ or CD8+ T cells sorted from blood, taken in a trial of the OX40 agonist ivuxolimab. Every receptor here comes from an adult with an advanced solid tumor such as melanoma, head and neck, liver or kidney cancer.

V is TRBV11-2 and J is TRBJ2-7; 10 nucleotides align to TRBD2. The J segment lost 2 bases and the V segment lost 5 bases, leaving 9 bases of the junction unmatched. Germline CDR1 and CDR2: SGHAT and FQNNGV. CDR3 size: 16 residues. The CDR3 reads CASSPTLAGGAYEQYF. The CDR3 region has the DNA TGTGCCAGCAGCCCAACTTTAGCGGGAGGTGCCTACGAGCAGTACTTC.

CDR3 sequence: CATKGRLAGEDEQFF. The DNA of the CDR3 is TGTGCCACCAAGGGGCGGCTAGCGGGAGAAGATGAGCAGTTCTTC. V and J are TRBV2 and TRBJ2-1, with 10 bases aligning to TRBD2. Germline CDR1 SNHLY, CDR2 FYNNEI. Germline trimming cut 10 bases from V and 8 bases from J; bases unmatched to any gene: 14. CDR3 length: 15 amino acids.

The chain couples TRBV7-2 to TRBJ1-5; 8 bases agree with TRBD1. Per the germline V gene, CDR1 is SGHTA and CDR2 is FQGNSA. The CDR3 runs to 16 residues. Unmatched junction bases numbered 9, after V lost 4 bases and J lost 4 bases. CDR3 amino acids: CASSSIGQGPNQPQHF. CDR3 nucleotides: TGTGCCAGCAGCTCCATTGGACAGGGACCTAATCAGCCCCAGCATTTT.

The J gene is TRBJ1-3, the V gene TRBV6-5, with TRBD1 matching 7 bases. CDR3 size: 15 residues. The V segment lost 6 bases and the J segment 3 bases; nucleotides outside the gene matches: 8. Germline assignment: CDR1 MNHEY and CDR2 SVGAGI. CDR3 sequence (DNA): TGTGCCAGCAGCCTGACAGGGCGTGGTGGAAACACCATATATTTT. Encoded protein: CASSLTGRGGNTIYF.

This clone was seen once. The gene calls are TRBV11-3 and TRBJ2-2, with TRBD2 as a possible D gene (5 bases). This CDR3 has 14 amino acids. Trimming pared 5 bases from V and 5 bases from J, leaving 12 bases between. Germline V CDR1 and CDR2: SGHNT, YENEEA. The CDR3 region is CASSPRSGTGELFF. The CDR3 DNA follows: TGTGCCAGCAGCCCTCGATCGGGGACCGGGGAGCTGTTTTTT.

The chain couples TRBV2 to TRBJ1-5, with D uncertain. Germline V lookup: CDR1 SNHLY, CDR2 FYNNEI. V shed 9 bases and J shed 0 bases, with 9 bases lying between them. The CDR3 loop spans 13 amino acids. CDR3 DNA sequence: TGTGCCAGTAGGACGGATAGCAATCAGCCCCAGCATTTT. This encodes CASRTDSNQPQHF.

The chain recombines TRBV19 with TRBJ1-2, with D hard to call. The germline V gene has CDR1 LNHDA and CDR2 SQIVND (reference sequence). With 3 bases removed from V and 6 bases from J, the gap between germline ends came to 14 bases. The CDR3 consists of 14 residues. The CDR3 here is CASSIFGEPHGYTF. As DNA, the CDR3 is TGTGCCAGTAGTATCTTCGGAGAGCCCCATGGCTACACCTTC.

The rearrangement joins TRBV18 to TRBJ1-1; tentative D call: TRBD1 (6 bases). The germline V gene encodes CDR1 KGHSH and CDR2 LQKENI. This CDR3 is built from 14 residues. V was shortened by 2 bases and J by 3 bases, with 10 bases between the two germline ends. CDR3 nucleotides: TGTGCCAGCTCACCAGGGGGCCCGGACACTGAAGCTTTCTTT. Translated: CASSPGGPDTEAFF.

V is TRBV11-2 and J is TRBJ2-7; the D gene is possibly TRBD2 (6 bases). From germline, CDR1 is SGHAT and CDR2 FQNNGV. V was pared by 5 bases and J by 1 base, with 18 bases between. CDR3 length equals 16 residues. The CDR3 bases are TGTGCCAGCAGCCCGCAGGCGGGGCTCTTTTCCTACGAGCAGTACTTC. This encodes CASSPQAGLFSYEQYF.

CDR3: CASSPGTTNYGYTF. The CDR3 bases are TGTGCCAGCTCCCCCGGGACGACTAACTATGGCTACACCTTC. The chain recombines TRBV18 with TRBJ1-2; D is possibly TRBD1 (5 bases). This CDR3 comprises 14 residues. Per the germline V gene, CDR1 is KGHSH and CDR2 is LQKENI. Trimming removed 6 bases at V and 0 bases at J, with 11 bases between.

Here the CDR3 reads CASSLEDGKLFF. CDR3 DNA: TGTGCCAGCAGCTTAGAGGACGGAAAACTGTTTTTT. The rearrangement links TRBV5-6 to TRBJ1-4; D unresolved. CDR1 and CDR2 (germline): SGHDT, YYEEEE. The CDR3 contains 12 residues. The ends were cut back, 2 bases at V and 10 bases at J, with 9 bases in the middle.

CDR3 DNA sequence: TGTGCCAGCAGCTTAGCCTTGTCAATCAAGACTGAAGCTTTCTTT. Translated: CASSLALSIKTEAFF. The chain couples TRBV7-2 to TRBJ1-1; no firm D call. CDR3 length: 15 amino acids. Trimming took off 0 bases at V and 5 bases at J, with 13 bases between the two ends. CDR1 is SGHTA, CDR2 FQGNSA, per germline.

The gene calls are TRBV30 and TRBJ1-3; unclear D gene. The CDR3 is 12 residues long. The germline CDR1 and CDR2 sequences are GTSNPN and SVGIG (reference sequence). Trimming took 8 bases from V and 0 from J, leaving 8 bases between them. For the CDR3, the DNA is TGTGCCGGCCGACTCTCTGGAAACACCATATATTTT. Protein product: CAGRLSGNTIYF. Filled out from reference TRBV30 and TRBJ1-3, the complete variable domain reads SQTIHQWPATLVQPVGSPLSLECTVEGTSNPNLYWYRQAAGRGLQLLFYSVGIGQISSEVPQNLSASRPQDRQFILSSKKLLLSDSGFYLCAGRLSGNTIYFGEGSWLTVV.

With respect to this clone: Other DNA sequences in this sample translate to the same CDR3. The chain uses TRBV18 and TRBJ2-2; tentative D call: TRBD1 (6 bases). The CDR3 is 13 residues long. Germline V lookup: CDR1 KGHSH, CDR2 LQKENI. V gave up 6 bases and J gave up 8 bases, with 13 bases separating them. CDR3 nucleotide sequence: TGTGCCAGCTCTCCTACAGGGACGGGGGAGCTGTTTTTT. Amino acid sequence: CASSPTGTGELFF. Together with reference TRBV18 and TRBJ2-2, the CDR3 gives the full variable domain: NAGVMQNPRHLVRRRGQEARLRCSPMKGHSHVYWYRQLPEEGLKFMVYLQKENIIDESGMPKERFSAEFPKEGPSILRIQQVVRGDSAAYFCASSPTGTGELFFGEGSRLTVL.